The rows below give T cell receptor beta chains drawn from one sample of a study of T cell therapy after organ transplantation. No antigen has been assigned to these receptors. Sequencing used immunoSEQ multiplex PCR; TCRdb keeps in-frame clones, though not all of them. The top ten clones hold around 3.1% of a sample with about 50,000 clones, about 95% of them seen once. The specimen comprised CD8+ T cells from blood, sampled before autologous CMV-specific T cell therapy. The receptors shown here come from a human patient who had received a solid organ transplant and had CMV disease. The CDR3 runs from the conserved cysteine through the conserved F or W. The D gene is left open where the match is weak. The size entry is marked missing in some rows and otherwise reads once, few, many or a size class.

j_call cdr3_length clone_size v_call d_call cdr3_nt cdr3_aa
TRBJ2-1 15 - TRBV2 TRBD2 TGTGCCAGCACCGGGACTAGCGGCTCCTACAATGAGCAGTTCTTC CASTGTSGSYNEQFF
TRBJ2-2 15 - TRBV21-1 - TGTGCCAGCAGCGACCCAAGACAGGGGTCCGGGGAGCTGTTTTTT CASSDPRQGSGELFF
TRBJ2-7 15 - TRBV4-1 - TGCGCCAGCAGCCAACTTCCGGGGGCCGGCCACGAGCAGTACTTC CASSQLPGAGHEQYF
TRBJ2-2 15 - TRBV29-1 TRBD2 TGCAGCGTTGATAGTAGCGGGAGGAACACCGGGGAGCTGTTTTTT CSVDSSGRNTGELFF
TRBJ1-2 15 - TRBV6-5 - TGTGCCAGCAGTTCAAGTGAGGGGGTCAGCTATGGCTACACCTTC CASSSSEGVSYGYTF
TRBJ2-7 16 - TRBV5-6 - TGTGCCAGCAGCTTGAATATGGGGCACCGACGCCACGAGCAGTACTTC CASSLNMGHRRHEQYF
TRBJ2-7 16 - TRBV19 - TGTGCCAGTAGTTCCCAGGGGGGCGGGGAGCCCTACGAGCAGTACTTC CASSSQGGGEPYEQYF
TRBJ1-5 14 - TRBV2 - TGTGCCAGCATAGGGGGGCAGGGGAATCAGCCCCAGCATTTT CASIGGQGNQPQHF
TRBJ1-2 16 - TRBV4-3 - TGCGCCAGCAGCCATGTCCGGGACCGAAATAACTATGGCTACACCTTC CASSHVRDRNNYGYTF
TRBJ2-7 11 - TRBV11-2 - TGTGCCAGCAGCTATGGGGGCGAGCAGTACTTC CASSYGGEQYF
TRBJ2-3 17 - TRBV2 TRBD2 TGTGCCAGCAGTGATCGACTAGCGGCAACTAGCACAGATACGCAGTATTTT CASSDRLAATSTDTQYF
TRBJ1-1 13 - TRBV2 TRBD1 TGTGCCAGCAGGGGGACAGGGAACACTGAAGCTTTCTTT CASRGTGNTEAFF
TRBJ1-1 14 - TRBV5-6 - TGTGCCAGCGGCCCGGGCAGGATGAACACTGAAGCTTTCTTT CASGPGRMNTEAFF
TRBJ1-4 14 - TRBV9 - TGTGCCAGCAGCCCCCGACAGGTGGGCGAAAAACTGTTTTTT CASSPRQVGEKLFF
TRBJ2-6 15 - TRBV2 - TGTGCCAGCAGTGACTGGGGGCCTGGGGCCAACGTCCTGACTTTC CASSDWGPGANVLTF
TRBJ1-1 12 - TRBV19 TRBD1 TGTGCCGTTAGGACAGGGAACACTGAAGCTTTCTTT CAVRTGNTEAFF
TRBJ2-1 14 - TRBV6-5 TRBD1 TGTGCCAGCAGTTCCGGGACAGGGGGTAATGAGCAGTTCTTC CASSSGTGGNEQFF
TRBJ2-3 17 - TRBV4-2 - TGTGCCAGCAGCCCCCTGAAAGGGACACCTAGCACAGATACGCAGTATTTT CASSPLKGTPSTDTQYF
TRBJ2-5 15 few TRBV6-5 TRBD2 TGTGCCAGCAGACCCGGACTAGCGGGGGCAGAGACCCAGTACTTC CASRPGLAGAETQYF
TRBJ1-1 15 - TRBV21-1 - TGTGCCAGCAGCAAAGGGTCCCAGGGGAACACTGAAGCTTTCTTT CASSKGSQGNTEAFF
TRBJ1-5 16 - TRBV27 - TGTGCCAGCAGTTTTGTTGGCGCCCCGGGGAGTCAGCCCCAGCATTTT CASSFVGAPGSQPQHF
TRBJ2-3 11 - TRBV5-1 - TGCGCCAGCAGCGACACAGATACGCAGTATTTT CASSDTDTQYF
TRBJ1-3 12 - TRBV11-2 - TGTGCCAGCAGCTTATGGGGAAACACCATATATTTT CASSLWGNTIYF
TRBJ1-5 13 - TRBV30 - TGTGCCTGGGCCGGAGAGGACAATCAGCCCCAGCATTTT CAWAGEDNQPQHF
TRBJ1-5 18 - TRBV7-9 - TGTGCCAGCAGCTTAGCGGGGGCAGGGGCTGGAGGGAATCAGCCCCAGCATTTT CASSLAGAGAGGNQPQHF
TRBJ2-7 16 - TRBV21-1 - TGTGCCAGCAGCAAATCAAAGCGGGGGGTCGCCTACGAGCAGTACTTC CASSKSKRGVAYEQYF